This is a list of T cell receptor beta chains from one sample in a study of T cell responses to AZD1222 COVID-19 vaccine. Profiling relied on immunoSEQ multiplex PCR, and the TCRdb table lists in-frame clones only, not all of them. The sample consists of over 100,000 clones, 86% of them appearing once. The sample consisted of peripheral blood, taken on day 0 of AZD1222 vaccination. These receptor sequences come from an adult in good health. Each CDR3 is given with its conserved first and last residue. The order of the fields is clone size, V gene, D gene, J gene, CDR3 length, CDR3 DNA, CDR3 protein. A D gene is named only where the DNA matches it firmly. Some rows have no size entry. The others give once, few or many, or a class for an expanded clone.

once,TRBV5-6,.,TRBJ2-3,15,TGTGCCAGCAGCTTGGGAACAGGACGCACAGATACGCAGTATTTT,CASSLGTGRTDTQYF
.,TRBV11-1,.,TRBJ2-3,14,TGTGCCAGCAGCTTAGCCGTGCAGACAGATACGCAGTATTTT,CASSLAVQTDTQYF
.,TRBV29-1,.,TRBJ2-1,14,TGCAGCGTTGAGACCCGACTCTCCTACAATGAGCAGTTCTTC,CSVETRLSYNEQFF
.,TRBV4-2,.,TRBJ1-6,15,TGTGCCAGCAGCCAAGATCCGGGACTTAATTCACCCCTCCACTTT,CASSQDPGLNSPLHF
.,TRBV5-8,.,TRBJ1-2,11,TGTGCCAGCAGCTTGGAGCTTGGCTACACCTTC,CASSLELGYTF
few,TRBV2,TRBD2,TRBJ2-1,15,TGTGCCAGCTCGCCCGGGACTAGCGGACCCTATGAGCAGTTCTTC,CASSPGTSGPYEQFF
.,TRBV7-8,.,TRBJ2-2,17,TGTGCCAGCAGCTTATTGTATATGGGACTCGACACCGGGGAGCTGTTTTTT,CASSLLYMGLDTGELFF
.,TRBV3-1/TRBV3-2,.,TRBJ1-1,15,TGTGCCAGCAGCCCCCGGGTGAAGGTGAACACTGAAGCTTTCTTT,CASSPRVKVNTEAFF
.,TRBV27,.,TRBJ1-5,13,TGTGCCAGCAGTAAATCTAGCAATCAGCCCCAGCATTTT,CASSKSSNQPQHF
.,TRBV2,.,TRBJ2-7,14,TGTGCCAGCAGTGAAAGTCTAGCTATGTACGAGCAGTACTTC,CASSESLAMYEQYF
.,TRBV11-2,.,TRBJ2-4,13,TGTGCCAGCAGTCCAGGGGCCAAAAACATTCAGTACTTC,CASSPGAKNIQYF
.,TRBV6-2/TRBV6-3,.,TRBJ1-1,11,TGTGCCAGCAGTTACGGGGTAGAAGCTTTCTTT,CASSYGVEAFF
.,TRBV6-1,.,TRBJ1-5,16,TGTGCCAGCAGTGGGGGGCGGGGCAGCGGCAATCAGCCCCAGCATTTT,CASSGGRGSGNQPQHF
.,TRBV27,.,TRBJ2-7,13,TGTGCCAGCTCCGACATCCTCTCCTACGAGCAGTACTTC,CASSDILSYEQYF
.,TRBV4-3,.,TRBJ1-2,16,TGCGCCAGCAGCCAAGATCTAGGAGGGACAAGCTATGGCTACACCTTC,CASSQDLGGTSYGYTF
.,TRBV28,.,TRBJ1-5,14,TGTGCCAGCAGTTCTAACCGCCGAGGGCAGCCCCAGCATTTT,CASSSNRRGQPQHF
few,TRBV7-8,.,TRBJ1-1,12,TGTGCCAGCAGCTTAGGGGTTTTCGAGGCTTTCTTT,CASSLGVFEAFF
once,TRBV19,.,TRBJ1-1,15,TGTGCCAGTAGTATAGATGGACGATTAGTCACTGAAGCTTTCTTT,CASSIDGRLVTEAFF
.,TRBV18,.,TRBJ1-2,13,TGTGCCAGCTCACCAGCCAGGGAGCGTGGCTACACCTTC,CASSPARERGYTF
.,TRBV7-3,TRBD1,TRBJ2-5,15,TGTGCCAGCAGCTTGATTGCAGGGGGCGGGGAGACCCAGTACTTC,CASSLIAGGGETQYF
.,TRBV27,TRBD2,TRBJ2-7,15,TGTGCCAGCAGTTTCATCGAGCGGGAGGGTTACGAGCAGTACTTC,CASSFIEREGYEQYF
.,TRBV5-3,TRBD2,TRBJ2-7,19,TGTGCCAGAAGCCCAGGACTAGCGGGAGGGACCACCCTTTTCTACGAGCAGTACTTC,CARSPGLAGGTTLFYEQYF
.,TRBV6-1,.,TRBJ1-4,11,TGTGCCAGCAGTGAGGCCCCGGAACTGTTTTTT,CASSEAPELFF
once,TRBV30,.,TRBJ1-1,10,TGTGCCTGGAGTGATAGAGAAGCTTTCTTT,CAWSDREAFF
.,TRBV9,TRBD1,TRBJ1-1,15,TGTGCCAGCAGCGTATTTGACAGGGGTGGCACTGAAGCTTTCTTT,CASSVFDRGGTEAFF
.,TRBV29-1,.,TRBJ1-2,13,TGCAGCGCACAACTCAGGGTTGGCTATGGCTACACCTTC,CSAQLRVGYGYTF
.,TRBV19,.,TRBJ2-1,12,TGTGCCAGTAGTTGGGGTAACAATGAGCAGTTCTTC,CASSWGNNEQFF